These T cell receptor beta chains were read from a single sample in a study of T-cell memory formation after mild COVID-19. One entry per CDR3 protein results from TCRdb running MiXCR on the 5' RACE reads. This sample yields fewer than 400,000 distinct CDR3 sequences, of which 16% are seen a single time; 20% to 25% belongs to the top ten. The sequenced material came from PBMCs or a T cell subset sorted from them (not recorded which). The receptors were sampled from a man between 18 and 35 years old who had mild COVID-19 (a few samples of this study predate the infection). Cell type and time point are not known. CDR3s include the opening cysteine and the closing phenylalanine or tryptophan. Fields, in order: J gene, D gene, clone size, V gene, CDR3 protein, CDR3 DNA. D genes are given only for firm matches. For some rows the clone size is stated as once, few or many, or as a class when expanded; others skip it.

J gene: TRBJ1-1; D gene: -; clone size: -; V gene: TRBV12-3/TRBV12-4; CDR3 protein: CASAISGLNTEAFF; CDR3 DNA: TGTGCCAGCGCCATATCCGGGCTGAACACTGAAGCTTTCTTT
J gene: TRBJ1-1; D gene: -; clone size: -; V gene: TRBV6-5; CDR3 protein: CASSPFLHREAEAFF; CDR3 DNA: TGTGCCAGCAGTCCATTTCTTCACAGGGAGGCTGAAGCTTTCTTT
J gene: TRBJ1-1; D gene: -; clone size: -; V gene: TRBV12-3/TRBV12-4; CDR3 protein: CASSVGENTEAFF; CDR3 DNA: TGTGCCAGCAGTGTAGGGGAGAACACTGAAGCTTTCTTT
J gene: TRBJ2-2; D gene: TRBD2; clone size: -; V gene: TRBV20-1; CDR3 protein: CSARPGRNGELFF; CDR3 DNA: TGCAGTGCTAGACCCGGGAGGAACGGGGAGCTGTTTTTT
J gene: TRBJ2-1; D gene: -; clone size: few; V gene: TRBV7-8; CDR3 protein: CASSQREFVGNEQFF; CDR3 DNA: TGTGCCAGCAGCCAAAGGGAGTTTGTGGGCAATGAGCAGTTCTTC
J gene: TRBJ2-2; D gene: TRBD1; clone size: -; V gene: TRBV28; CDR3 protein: CASMTGMNTGELFF; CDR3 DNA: TGTGCCAGCATGACAGGGATGAACACCGGGGAGCTGTTTTTT
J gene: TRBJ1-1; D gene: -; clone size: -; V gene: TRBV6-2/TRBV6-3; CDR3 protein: CASSSMGNTEAFF; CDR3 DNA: TGTGCCAGCAGTTCAATGGGGAACACTGAAGCTTTCTTT
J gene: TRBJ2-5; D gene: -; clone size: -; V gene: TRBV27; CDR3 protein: CASSQWAGQETQYF; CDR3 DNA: TGTGCCAGCAGCCAATGGGCAGGACAAGAGACCCAGTACTTC
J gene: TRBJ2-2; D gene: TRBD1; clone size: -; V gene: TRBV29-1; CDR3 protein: CSVEDRGHGGELFF; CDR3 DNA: TGCAGCGTTGAGGACAGGGGGCATGGCGGGGAGCTGTTTTTT
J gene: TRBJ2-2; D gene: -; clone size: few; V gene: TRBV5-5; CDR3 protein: CASSPVGAGSPGELFF; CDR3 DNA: TGTGCCAGCAGCCCGGTCGGGGCAGGGTCTCCCGGGGAGCTGTTTTTT
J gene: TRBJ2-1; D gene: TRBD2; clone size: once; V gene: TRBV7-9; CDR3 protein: CASSSGTSGDNEQFF; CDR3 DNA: TGTGCCAGCAGCTCTGGGACTAGCGGGGACAATGAGCAGTTCTTC
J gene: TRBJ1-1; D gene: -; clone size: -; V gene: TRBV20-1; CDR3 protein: CSASPTDLSRGTEAFF; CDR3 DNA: TGCAGTGCTAGCCCGACAGACCTCTCCCGGGGAACTGAAGCTTTCTTT
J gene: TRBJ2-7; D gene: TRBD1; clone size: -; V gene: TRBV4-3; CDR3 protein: CASSQLDRDFGEQYF; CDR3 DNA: TGCGCCAGCAGCCAGCTAGACAGGGATTTTGGCGAGCAGTACTTC
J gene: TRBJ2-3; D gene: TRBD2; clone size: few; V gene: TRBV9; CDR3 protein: CASSARISGGADTQYF; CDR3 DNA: TGTGCCAGCAGCGCTCGGATTAGCGGGGGGGCAGATACGCAGTATTTT
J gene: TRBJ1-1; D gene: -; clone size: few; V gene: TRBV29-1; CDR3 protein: CSVEGVGGANTEAFF; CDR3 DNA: TGCAGCGTTGAAGGGGTAGGGGGGGCAAACACTGAAGCTTTCTTT
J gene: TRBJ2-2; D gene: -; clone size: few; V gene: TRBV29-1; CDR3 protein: CSATGTNTGELFF; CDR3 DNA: TGCAGCGCTACAGGGACGAACACCGGGGAGCTGTTTTTT
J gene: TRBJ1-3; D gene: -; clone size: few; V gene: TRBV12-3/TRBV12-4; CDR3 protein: CASSWGALGNTIYF; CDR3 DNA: TGTGCCAGCAGTTGGGGGGCCCTGGGAAACACCATATATTTT
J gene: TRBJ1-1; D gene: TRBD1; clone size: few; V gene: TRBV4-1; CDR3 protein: CASSPYYLDRLGTDTEAFF; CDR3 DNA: TGCGCCAGCAGCCCTTACTACCTGGACAGGTTGGGTACCGACACTGAAGCTTTCTTT
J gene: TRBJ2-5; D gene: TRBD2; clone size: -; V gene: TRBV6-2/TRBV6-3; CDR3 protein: CASSYLAELQETQYF; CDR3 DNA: TGTGCCAGCAGTTACCTAGCGGAGCTTCAAGAGACCCAGTACTTC
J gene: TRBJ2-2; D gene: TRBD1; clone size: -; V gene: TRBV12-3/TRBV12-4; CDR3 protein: CASRVTGTGGNGELFF; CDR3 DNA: TGTGCCAGCAGGGTAACCGGGACAGGGGGCAACGGGGAGCTGTTTTTT
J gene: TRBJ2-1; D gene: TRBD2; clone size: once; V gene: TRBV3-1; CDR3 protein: CASSQDLGGSYNEQFF; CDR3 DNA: TGTGCCAGCAGCCAAGATTTGGGGGGGAGTTACAATGAGCAGTTCTTC
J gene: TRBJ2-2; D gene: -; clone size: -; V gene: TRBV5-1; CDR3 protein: CASSLSSTEVAGELFF; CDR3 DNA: TGCGCCAGCAGCTTGTCTAGTACAGAAGTGGCCGGGGAGCTGTTTTTT
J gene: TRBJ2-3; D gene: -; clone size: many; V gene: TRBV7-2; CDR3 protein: CASSLWGDEQYF; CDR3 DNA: TGTGCCAGCAGCCTCTGGGGGGACGAGCAGTATTTT
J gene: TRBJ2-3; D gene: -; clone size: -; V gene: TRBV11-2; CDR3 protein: CASSFPVLARGTDTQYF; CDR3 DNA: TGTGCCAGCAGCTTCCCCGTCCTAGCGAGGGGCACAGATACGCAGTATTTT
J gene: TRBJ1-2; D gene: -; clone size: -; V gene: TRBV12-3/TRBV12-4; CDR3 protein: CASSTSGGRAYGYTF; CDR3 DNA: TGTGCCAGCAGCACGTCCGGAGGGAGGGCCTATGGCTACACCTTC
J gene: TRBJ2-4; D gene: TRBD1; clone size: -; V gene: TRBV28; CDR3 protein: CASSGQGAAKNIQYF; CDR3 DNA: TGTGCCAGCAGCGGTCAGGGGGCAGCCAAAAACATTCAGTACTTC
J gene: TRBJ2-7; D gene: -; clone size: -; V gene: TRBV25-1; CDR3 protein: CASSEGTLREQYF; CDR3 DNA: TGTGCCAGCAGTGAAGGGACACTGCGAGAGCAGTACTTC
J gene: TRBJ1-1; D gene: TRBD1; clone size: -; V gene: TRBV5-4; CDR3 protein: CASSPGQVLNTEAFF; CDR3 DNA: TGTGCCAGCAGTCCAGGACAGGTACTGAACACTGAAGCTTTCTTT
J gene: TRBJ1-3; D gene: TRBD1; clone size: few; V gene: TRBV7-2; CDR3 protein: CASSFTGVVSGNTIYF; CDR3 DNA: TGTGCCAGCAGCTTTACAGGGGTCGTGTCTGGAAACACCATATATTTT
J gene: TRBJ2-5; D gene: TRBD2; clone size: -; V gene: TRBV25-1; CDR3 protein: CASSEYWASGGSQETQYF; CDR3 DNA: TGTGCCAGCAGTGAATATTGGGCTAGCGGGGGTTCACAAGAGACCCAGTACTTC
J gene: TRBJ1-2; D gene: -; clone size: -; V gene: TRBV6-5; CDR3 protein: CASSYPARGGFYGYTF; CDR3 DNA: TGTGCCAGCAGTTATCCCGCGAGGGGGGGATTCTATGGCTACACCTTC
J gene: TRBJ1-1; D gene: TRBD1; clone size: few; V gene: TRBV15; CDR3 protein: CATSSTGAGTEAFF; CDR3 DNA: TGTGCCACCAGCAGTACAGGGGCAGGGACTGAAGCTTTCTTT
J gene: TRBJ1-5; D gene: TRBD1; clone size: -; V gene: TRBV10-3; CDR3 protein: CAISPDREGQPQHF; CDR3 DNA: TGTGCCATCAGCCCAGACAGGGAGGGTCAGCCCCAGCATTTT
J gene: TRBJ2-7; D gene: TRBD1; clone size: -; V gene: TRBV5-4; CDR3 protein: CASSLGTGAQLREQYF; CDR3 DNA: TGTGCCAGCAGCCTAGGGACAGGGGCCCAGCTACGCGAGCAGTACTTC
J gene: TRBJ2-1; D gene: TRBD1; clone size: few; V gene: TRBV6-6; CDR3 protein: CASSYRQGARNEQFF; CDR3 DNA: TGTGCCAGCAGTTACAGGCAGGGGGCCAGGAATGAGCAGTTCTTC
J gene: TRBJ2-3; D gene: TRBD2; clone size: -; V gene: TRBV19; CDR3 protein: CASSPTSGGTDTQYF; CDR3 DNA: TGTGCCAGTAGTCCTACTAGCGGCGGTACAGATACGCAGTATTTT
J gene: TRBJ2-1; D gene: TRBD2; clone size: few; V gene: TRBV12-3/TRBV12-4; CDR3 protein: CASSRAGGRGEQFF; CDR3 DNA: TGTGCCAGCAGTCGAGCGGGGGGGCGCGGTGAGCAGTTCTTC